This passage covers 25 T cell receptor beta chains from one sample sequenced in a study of shared clonotypes between healthy human individuals. Repertoires were generated with immunoSEQ multiplex PCR, while TCRdb's copy carries only in-frame clones and drops some. This table holds millions of clones, more than 90% found once. The sequenced sample consisted of naive CD4+ T cells sorted from blood. Stated subset: CD45RA+ positively selected. Source of these receptors: a young man in good health.

The chain combines TRBV28 with TRBJ1-1; the D gene is possibly TRBD1 (6 bases). V lost 6 bases to trimming and J lost 7 bases, with 15 bases between them. The CDR3 runs to 13 residues. Germline CDR1 and CDR2: MDHEN and SYDVKM. The CDR3 loop is CASRVPGGLEAFF. The CDR3 nucleotides read TGTGCCAGCAGGGTCCCTGGGGGGCTTGAAGCTTTCTTT.

The V call is TRBV5-1, the J call TRBJ2-3; a possible D gene is TRBD1 (6 bases). The germline V gene encodes CDR1 SGHRS and CDR2 YFSETQ. Trimming stripped 3 bases from V and 6 bases from J, with 14 bases between. The CDR3 is 14 residues long. The CDR3 DNA is TGCGCCAGCAGCTCCACCGGGACAACCGATACGCAGTATTTT. Amino acids: CASSSTGTTDTQYF.

The CDR3 reads CAISESGTAPDTQYF. The CDR3 DNA reads as TGTGCCATCAGTGAGTCGGGAACAGCGCCTGATACGCAGTATTTT. The rearrangement links TRBV10-3 to TRBJ2-3; D is undetermined. Looked up from germline, CDR1 is ENHRY and CDR2 is SYGVKD. This CDR3 region has 15 residues. V gave up 0 bases and J gave up 6 bases, with 13 bases separating them.

The V call is TRBV30, the J call TRBJ1-5, with a possible D match to TRBD1 (6 bases). The germline gives CDR1 GTSNPN, CDR2 SVGIG (reference sequence). This CDR3 is 13 amino acids long. Trimming took 1 base from V and 6 from J, leaving 10 bases between them. The CDR3 reads CAWSAGGLQPQHF. In DNA, the CDR3 is TGTGCCTGGAGTGCCGGGGGGCTTCAGCCCCAGCATTTT.

This clone showed up just once. V gene TRBV15 combines with J gene TRBJ1-4, with D possibly TRBD1 on 6 matching bases. The length of the CDR3 is 16 residues. V lost 1 base and J lost 5, with 14 bases in between. Germline CDR1 and CDR2: LNHNV and YYDKDF (reference sequence). As DNA, the CDR3 is TGTGCCACCAGCAGAGGGGGGCAGGGTGGGAATGAAAAACTGTTTTTT. Its translation: CATSRGGQGGNEKLFF.

The chain is built from TRBV11-2 and TRBJ2-5; possibly TRBD1 for D (7 bases). The CDR3 is 17 amino acids. Between the trimmed V and J ends, which lost 3 bases and 1 base, there was a span of 18 bases. Germline V gene sequence: CDR1 SGHAT, CDR2 FQNNGV. The CDR3 sequence: CASSFDAGQPSQETQYF. The CDR3 coding sequence is TGTGCCAGCAGCTTTGACGCGGGACAGCCGAGCCAAGAGACCCAGTACTTC.

J is TRBJ1-1 and V is TRBV5-1; tentatively, D is TRBD1 (5 bases). Germline CDR1 reads SGHRS; CDR2 reads YFSETQ. This CDR3 has 14 residues. V lost 6 bases, J lost 1 base, and 13 bases lay in between. CDR3 loop: CASIKGATNTEAFF. DNA for the CDR3: TGCGCCAGCATTAAAGGGGCGACGAACACTGAAGCTTTCTTT.

The chain links TRBV5-1 to TRBJ2-5; D is unresolved. V lost 4 bases and J 3 bases, leaving 13 bases between the germline ends. CDR1 SGHRS and CDR2 YFSETQ come from the germline V gene. This CDR3 comprises 14 residues. CDR3 nucleotides: TGCGCCAGCAGCCCGACCCACGCCAAAGAGACCCAGTACTTC. Amino acids: CASSPTHAKETQYF.

The V gene is TRBV2, the J gene TRBJ2-7, with 7 bases matching TRBD1. The CDR3 extends over 15 amino acids. Germline values: CDR1 SNHLY, CDR2 FYNNEI. Germline trimming cut 3 bases from V and 0 bases from J; bases unmatched to any gene: 5. CDR3 region: CASSEGQLSSYEQYF. CDR3 nucleotides: TGTGCCAGCAGTGAGGGACAGCTAAGCTCCTACGAGCAGTACTTC.

This clone was detected only once. This rearrangement joins TRBV4-1 to TRBJ1-3; D remains unclear. Germline loops: CDR1 MGHRA, CDR2 YSYEKL. The V and J ends lost 1 base and 0 bases respectively, with 25 bases between them. This CDR3 spans 21 amino acids. CDR3 sequence: CASSQAELTTRGAISGNTIYF. In nucleotides, the CDR3 is TGCGCCAGCAGCCAAGCGGAACTAACGACCCGGGGAGCTATCTCTGGAAACACCATATATTTT.

The chain carries TRBV6-5 and TRBJ1-2; 9 bases are a match to TRBD1. CDR1 and CDR2 from the germline V gene are MNHEY and SVGAGI. The CDR3 length is 14 residues. V shed 7 bases and J 7 bases; nucleotides not matched to a gene: 10. CDR3: CASTPGQGVRGYTF. For the CDR3, the DNA is TGTGCCAGCACCCCGGGACAGGGAGTTCGTGGCTACACCTTC.

The gene calls are TRBV7-9 and TRBJ1-5; 11 bases fit TRBD1. The V segment lost 4 bases and the J segment 6 bases; nucleotides outside the gene matches: 5. The CDR3 contains 15 residues. Germline V gene lookup returns CDR1 SEHNR and CDR2 FQNEAQ (reference sequence). The CDR3 region is CASSYGQGAGQPQHF. Written as DNA, the CDR3 is TGTGCCAGCAGCTACGGACAGGGGGCCGGTCAGCCCCAGCATTTT.

V and J are TRBV6-1 and TRBJ1-6; D is perhaps TRBD1 (5 bases). The V gene's germline CDR1 is MNHNS and CDR2 SASEGT. CDR3 size: 14 residues. V was clipped by 6 bases and J by 9 bases, with 15 bases between them. CDR3 in amino acids: CASRLGELTSPLHF. The CDR3 nucleotides read TGTGCCAGCAGGTTAGGGGAGTTGACTTCACCCCTCCACTTT.

Note on this clone: The sample contains more than one DNA sequence encoding this CDR3. The gene calls are TRBV7-9 and TRBJ2-5; D may be TRBD1 (6 bases). This CDR3 comprises 13 residues. Germline V lookup: CDR1 SEHNR, CDR2 FQNEAQ (reference sequence). The V and J ends lost 1 base and 5 bases respectively, with 8 bases between them. Here the CDR3 reads CASSLVGAETQYF. In nucleotides, the CDR3 is TGTGCCAGCAGCTTAGTGGGGGCCGAGACCCAGTACTTC.

This chain joins TRBV11-2 and TRBJ2-7; tentatively, D is TRBD1 (6 bases). V lost 4 bases and J 9 bases, leaving 10 bases between the germline ends. The CDR3 totals 11 residues. Germline V gene data show CDR1 as SGHAT and CDR2 as FQNNGV. In DNA form, the CDR3 reads TGTGCCAGCAGCTCCATGACAGGGCAGTACTTC. It translates to CASSSMTGQYF.

This clone was picked up one time. The chain combines TRBV19 with TRBJ2-1; 13 nucleotides line up with TRBD2. The length of the CDR3 is 17 residues. The V segment lost 5 bases and the J segment 9 bases; nucleotides outside the gene matches: 13. CDR1 is LNHDA, CDR2 SQIVND, per germline (reference sequence). The CDR3 spells CASSALIWTSGSPEQFF. In DNA form, the CDR3 reads TGTGCCAGTAGTGCCCTTATATGGACTAGCGGGAGTCCTGAGCAGTTCTTC.

The rearrangement links TRBV6-1 to TRBJ1-4, with a possible D match to TRBD1 (6 bases). V was clipped by 1 base and J by 6 bases, with 12 bases between them. CDR3 length equals 15 residues. Germline loops: CDR1 MNHNS, CDR2 SASEGT. The CDR3 bases are TGTGCCAGCAGTGAAGGACAGGCGATTTATGAAAAACTGTTTTTT. This codes for CASSEGQAIYEKLFF.

This chain links TRBV14 with TRBJ1-2; 8 bases agree with TRBD1. The CDR3 runs 15 residues. The V gene's germline CDR1 is SGHDN and CDR2 FVKESK. J lost 2 bases, V lost 4 bases, and 6 bases had no gene match. The CDR3 nucleotides read TGTGCCAGCAGCCCGCAGGGGGCGCGGAACTATGGCTACACCTTC. This gives the protein CASSPQGARNYGYTF.

The rearrangement joins TRBV19 to TRBJ1-1; no clear D gene. Trimming took off 6 bases at V and 5 bases at J, with 13 bases between the two ends. Germline V gene sequence: CDR1 LNHDA, CDR2 SQIVND (reference sequence). The CDR3 spans 13 residues. The CDR3 here is CASSETRGTEAFF. For the CDR3, the DNA is TGTGCCAGTAGCGAAACTCGAGGGACTGAAGCTTTCTTT.

Note on this clone: Other DNA sequences in this sample translate to the same CDR3. This CDR3 reads CASSPGLAGETQYF. DNA of the CDR3: TGTGCCAGCAGCCCGGGACTAGCGGGAGAGACCCAGTACTTC. The chain uses TRBV2 and TRBJ2-5; the match to TRBD2 covers 12 bases. Germline V gene lookup returns CDR1 SNHLY and CDR2 FYNNEI. V lost 6 bases, J lost 4 bases, and 3 bases stayed unmatched. This CDR3 region has 14 residues.

V is TRBV7-9 and J is TRBJ2-7, with 11 bases fitting TRBD1. From germline, CDR1 is SEHNR and CDR2 FQNEAQ (reference sequence). The CDR3 consists of 14 residues. The V and J ends lost 5 bases and 4 bases, in that order; junction bases with no gene match: 4. The CDR3 loop is CASSTGQGAYEQYF. The CDR3, as DNA: TGTGCCAGCAGCACAGGACAGGGGGCTTACGAGCAGTACTTC.

In DNA, the CDR3 is TGTGCCAGCAGTTACACAGGGGCGGGAAACATTCAGTACTTC. Its translation is CASSYTGAGNIQYF. The V gene is TRBV6-5, the J gene TRBJ2-4, with TRBD1 matching 7 bases. Losses at the gene ends were 2 bases for V and 6 bases for J; bases not matched to a gene: 4. Germline V lookup: CDR1 MNHEY, CDR2 SVGAGI. The length of the CDR3 is 14 residues.

V gene TRBV5-1 combines with J gene TRBJ2-2, with D possibly TRBD1 on 6 matching bases. Trimming removed 6 bases from V and 4 bases from J, with 10 bases in between. The CDR3 loop spans 13 amino acids. The germline CDR1 and CDR2 sequences are SGHRS and YFSETQ. CDR3 region: CASKDRATGELFF. In DNA, the CDR3 is TGCGCCAGCAAGGACAGAGCCACCGGGGAGCTGTTTTTT. Based on the CDR3 plus reference TRBV5-1 and TRBJ2-2, the full variable domain is KAGVTQTPRYLIKTRGQQVTLSCSPISGHRSVSWYQQTPGQGLQFLFEYFSETQRNKGNFPGRFSGRQFSNSRSEMNVSTLELGDSALYLCASKDRATGELFFGEGSRLTVL.

The J gene is TRBJ2-1, the V gene TRBV5-1; TRBD2 matches at 8 bases. Germline-derived CDR1 and CDR2 are SGHRS and YFSETQ. The CDR3 is made up of 15 amino acids. V lost 0 bases and J lost 8; bases outside the gene matches: 7. Written as DNA, the CDR3 is TGCGCCAGCAGCTTGGCCGGGACTAGGAGAGATGAGCAGTTCTTC. Protein sequence: CASSLAGTRRDEQFF.

This chain links TRBV27 with TRBJ2-5, with 8 bases aligning to TRBD1. There are 14 residues in the CDR3. Germline CDR1 MNHEY, CDR2 SMNVEV (reference sequence). With 6 bases clipped from V and 5 bases from J, the junction kept 8 bases outside the gene matches. CDR3: CASSSQGALETQYF. CDR3 coding DNA: TGTGCCAGCAGCTCTCAGGGGGCGCTTGAGACCCAGTACTTC.